This T cell receptor (beta chain) was retrieved from a study of T cell responses to AZD1222 COVID-19 vaccine. Broader study findings: Researchers took repertoire samples only after the peak T cell response had come. In the spike-specific TCR repertoire, nearly half reportedly target unmutated variant regions. The CD4 TCRs associated with vaccination extended across spike and predominated at 160-218 and 743-854.

The table came from immunoSEQ multiplex PCR; TCRdb's copy has only in-frame clones and leaves some out. The sample records roughly 120,000 clones, 75% to 90% being singletons. The V and J ends lost 0 bases and 6 bases respectively, with 9 bases between them. The CDR3 loop spans 13 amino acids. Worth noting for this clone: The antigen is unknown.

This receptor was taken from an adult in good health. The chain carries TRBV12-3 or TRBV12-4 and TRBJ2-7; D remains unclear. Material: peripheral blood, obtained on day 0 of AZD1222 vaccination. For the CDR3, the DNA is TGTGCCAGCAGTTTAGCGAGGATTTCCGAGCAGTACTTC. Encoded protein: CASSLARISEQYF.